This is a list of T cell receptor beta chains from one sample in a study of T cell responses to AZD1222 COVID-19 vaccine. Libraries were prepared by immunoSEQ multiplex PCR; TCRdb keeps only in-frame clonotypes and omits some of them. The repertoire holds about 150,000 clones, roughly nine tenths seen once, with 3.8% in the top ten. The sample consisted of peripheral blood, taken 28 days after the second AZD1222 dose. These receptors all stem from an adult who received the AZD1222 COVID-19 vaccine. Each CDR3 is given with its conserved first and last residue. The D gene is left open where the match is weak. Expanded clones get a size class; other rows say once, few or many, or leave the size out.

j_gene | v_gene | d_gene | abundance | CDR3nt | CDR3aa
TRBJ2-5 | TRBV18 | . | once | TGTGCCAGCTCACCCAGGGCAGGTGGTAAAGAGACCCAGTACTTC | CASSPRAGGKETQYF
TRBJ1-6 | TRBV5-1 | . | . | TGCGCCAGCAGCACCGGGGCCCAAAATTCACCCCTCCACTTT | CASSTGAQNSPLHF
TRBJ2-3 | TRBV7-3 | . | . | TGTGCCAGCAGCGCCCAGCTGAAGGATACGCAGTATTTT | CASSAQLKDTQYF
TRBJ1-3 | TRBV7-2 | . | . | TGTGCCAGCAGCTTAGCGGCTTCTGGAAACACCATATATTTT | CASSLAASGNTIYF
TRBJ2-7 | TRBV4-2 | TRBD1 | . | TGTGCCAGCAGCCTTTCCGGGACAGGGGGCGCCGAGCAGTACTTC | CASSLSGTGGAEQYF
TRBJ2-3 | TRBV4-1 | TRBD2 | . | TGCGCCAGCAGCCAAGTACAACTAGCGGGAGGGAGAGATACGCAGTATTTT | CASSQVQLAGGRDTQYF
TRBJ1-1 | TRBV5-5 | TRBD1 | . | TGTGCCAGCAGCCTGACAGGGCTGAACCCTGAAGCTTTCTTT | CASSLTGLNPEAFF
TRBJ2-5 | TRBV3-1/TRBV3-2 | . | . | TGTGCCACCACATTATCGACTGGGCGGAGCGGGACCCAGTACTTC | CATTLSTGRSGTQYF
TRBJ1-5 | TRBV18 | . | . | TGTGCCAGCTCAGCCGCGGGACTAGTCCAGCATTTT | CASSAAGLVQHF
TRBJ1-1 | TRBV18 | TRBD1 | once | TGTGCCAGCTCACCCAAGACAGGGGACACTGAAGCTTTCTTT | CASSPKTGDTEAFF
TRBJ1-1 | TRBV29-1 | . | . | TGCAGCGTCGCTCCTCACCTTAGAGACACTGAAGCTTTCTTT | CSVAPHLRDTEAFF
TRBJ2-2 | TRBV6-5 | . | . | TGTGCCAGCAGTTCCGCCACCTACCTGGCCGGGGAGCTGTTTTTT | CASSSATYLAGELFF
TRBJ1-3 | TRBV5-5 | TRBD1 | . | TGTGCCAGCAGCTTGGGGGACAGGATCTCTGGAAACACCATATATTTT | CASSLGDRISGNTIYF
TRBJ1-3 | TRBV5-1 | TRBD1 | . | TGCGCCAGCGGATCAGGGGGCGCGAAAACGGGAAACACCATATATTTT | CASGSGGAKTGNTIYF
TRBJ2-5 | TRBV3-1/TRBV3-2 | . | . | TGTGCCAGCAGCCAAGATATGGGCTCCCAAGAGACCCAGTACTTC | CASSQDMGSQETQYF
TRBJ1-1 | TRBV12-3/TRBV12-4 | . | . | TGTGCCAGCAGCCTGGGGGGGAACACTGAAGCTTTCTTT | CASSLGGNTEAFF
TRBJ2-5 | TRBV11-2 | . | . | TGTGCCAGCAGCTCGACCGGTCGTATAGGGACCCAGTACTTC | CASSSTGRIGTQYF
TRBJ2-5 | TRBV20-1 | . | . | TGCAGTGCTAGGGGAGAGACCCAGTACTTC | CSARGETQYF
TRBJ2-7 | TRBV18 | TRBD1 | . | TGTGCCAGCTCACCCTTTCAAACAGGGGAGCTCGAGCAGTACTTC | CASSPFQTGELEQYF
TRBJ2-1 | TRBV7-2 | TRBD2 | once | TGTGCCAGCAGCTTTCGGGGCATAGCGGGAGGCCCGGGCAATGAGCAGTTCTTC | CASSFRGIAGGPGNEQFF
TRBJ1-1 | TRBV6-2/TRBV6-3 | TRBD1 | . | TGTGCCAGCAGTTACTCGAAGGGACAGGGGGCCTCTGAAGCTTTCTTT | CASSYSKGQGASEAFF
TRBJ1-2 | TRBV6-4 | . | . | TGTGCCACCTTGGAGATCGGCTACACCTTC | CATLEIGYTF
TRBJ1-4 | TRBV30 | TRBD1 | . | TGTGCCTGGAGTGTGACGGACAGGGGATGGGGAACTAATGAAAAACTGTTTTTT | CAWSVTDRGWGTNEKLFF
TRBJ2-3 | TRBV29-1 | . | . | TGCAGCGTTGAGGTCGGTCTTGCTGGAGATACGCAGTATTTT | CSVEVGLAGDTQYF
TRBJ1-5 | TRBV10-3 | TRBD1 | . | TGTGCCATCAGTGAGGAGGACAGGTCTAGTCAGCCCCAGCATTTT | CAISEEDRSSQPQHF
TRBJ2-2 | TRBV6-2/TRBV6-3 | TRBD2 | . | TGTGCCAGCAGTTACCCCCGACTAGCGGGAGGTCAGACCGGGGAGCTGTTTTTT | CASSYPRLAGGQTGELFF
TRBJ1-4 | TRBV7-6 | . | . | TGTGCCAGCAGCTCGACTAATACCCCCTCAGAAAAACTGTTTTTT | CASSSTNTPSEKLFF
TRBJ1-2 | TRBV5-1 | . | once | TGCGCCAGCAAAAGTGGGGGCGACTATGGCTACACCTTC | CASKSGGDYGYTF
TRBJ2-5 | TRBV2 | TRBD2 | . | TGTGCCAGCAGAGGGAGTAGCGGGAGAGAGACCCAGTACTTC | CASRGSSGRETQYF
TRBJ1-1 | TRBV25-1 | . | . | TGTGCCAGCAGTCCGTCGTCGGGCGGGCACACTGAAGCTTTCTTT | CASSPSSGGHTEAFF